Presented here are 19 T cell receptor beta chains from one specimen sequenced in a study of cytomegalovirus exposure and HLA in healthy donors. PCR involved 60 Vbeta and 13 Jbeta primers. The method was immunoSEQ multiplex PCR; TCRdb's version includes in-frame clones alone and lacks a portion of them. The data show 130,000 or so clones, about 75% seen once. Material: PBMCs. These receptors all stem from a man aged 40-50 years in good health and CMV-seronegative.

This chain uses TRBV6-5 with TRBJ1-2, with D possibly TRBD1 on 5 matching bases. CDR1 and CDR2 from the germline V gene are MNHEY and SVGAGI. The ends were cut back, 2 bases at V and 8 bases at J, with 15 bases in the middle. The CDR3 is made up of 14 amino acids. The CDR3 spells CASSYGGTSLGYTF. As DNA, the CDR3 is TGTGCCAGCAGTTACGGGGGGACCTCGTTAGGCTACACCTTC.

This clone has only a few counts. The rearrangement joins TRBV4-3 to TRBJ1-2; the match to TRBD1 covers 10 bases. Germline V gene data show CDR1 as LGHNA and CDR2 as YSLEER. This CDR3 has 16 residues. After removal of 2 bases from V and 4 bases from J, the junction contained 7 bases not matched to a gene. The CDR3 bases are TGCGCCAGCAGCCAATCACGCGGGACAGGGGTCTATGGCTACACCTTC. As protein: CASSQSRGTGVYGYTF.

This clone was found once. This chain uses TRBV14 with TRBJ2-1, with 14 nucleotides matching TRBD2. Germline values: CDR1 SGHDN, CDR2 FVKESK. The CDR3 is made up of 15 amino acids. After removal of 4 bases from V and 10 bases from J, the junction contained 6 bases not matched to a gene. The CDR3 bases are TGTGCCAGCAGCCTATTGACTAGCGGGGGGGACGAGCAGTTCTTC. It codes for CASSLLTSGGDEQFF.

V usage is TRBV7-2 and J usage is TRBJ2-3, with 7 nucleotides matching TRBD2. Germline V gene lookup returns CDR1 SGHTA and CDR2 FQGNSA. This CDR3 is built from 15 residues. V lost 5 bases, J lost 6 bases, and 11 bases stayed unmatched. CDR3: CASSGAGTIGDTQYF. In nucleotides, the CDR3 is TGTGCCAGCAGCGGGGCGGGGACTATAGGGGATACGCAGTATTTT. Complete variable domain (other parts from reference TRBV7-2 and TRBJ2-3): GAGVSQSPSNKVTEKGKDVELRCDPISGHTALYWYRQSLGQGLEFLIYFQGNSAPDKSGLPSDRFSAERTGGSVSTLTIQRTQQEDSAVYLCASSGAGTIGDTQYFGPGTRLTVL.

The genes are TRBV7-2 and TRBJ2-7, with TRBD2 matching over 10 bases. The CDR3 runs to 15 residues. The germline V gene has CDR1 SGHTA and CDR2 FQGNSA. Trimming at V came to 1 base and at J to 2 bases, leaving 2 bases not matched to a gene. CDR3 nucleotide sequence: TGTGCCAGCAGCTTAGTGAGCGGGGGGGCCTACGAGCAGTACTTC. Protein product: CASSLVSGGAYEQYF.

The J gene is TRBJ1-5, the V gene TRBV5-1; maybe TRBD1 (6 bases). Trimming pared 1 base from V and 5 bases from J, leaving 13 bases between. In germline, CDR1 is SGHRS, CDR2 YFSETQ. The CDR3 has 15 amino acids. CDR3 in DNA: TGCGCCAGCAGCTTGTCGGGGGCGGGGGATCAGCCCCAGCATTTT. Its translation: CASSLSGAGDQPQHF.

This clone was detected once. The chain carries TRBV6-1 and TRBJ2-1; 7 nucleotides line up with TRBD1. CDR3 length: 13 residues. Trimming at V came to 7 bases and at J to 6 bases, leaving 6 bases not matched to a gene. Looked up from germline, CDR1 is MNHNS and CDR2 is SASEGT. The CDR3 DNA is TGTGCCAGCAAAGAGACAGGGCTCAATGAGCAGTTCTTC. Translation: CASKETGLNEQFF.

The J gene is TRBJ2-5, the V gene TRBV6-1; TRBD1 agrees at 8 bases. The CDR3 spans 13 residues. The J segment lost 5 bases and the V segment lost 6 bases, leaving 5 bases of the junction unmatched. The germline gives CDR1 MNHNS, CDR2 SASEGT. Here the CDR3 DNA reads TGTGCCAGCAGGACTACAGGGGGGGAGACCCAGTACTTC. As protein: CASRTTGGETQYF.

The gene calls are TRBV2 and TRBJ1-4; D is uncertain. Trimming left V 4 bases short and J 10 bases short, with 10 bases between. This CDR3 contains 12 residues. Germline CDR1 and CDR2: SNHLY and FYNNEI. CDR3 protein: CASSVVEVKLFF. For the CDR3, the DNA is TGTGCCAGCAGTGTCGTAGAAGTAAAACTGTTTTTT.

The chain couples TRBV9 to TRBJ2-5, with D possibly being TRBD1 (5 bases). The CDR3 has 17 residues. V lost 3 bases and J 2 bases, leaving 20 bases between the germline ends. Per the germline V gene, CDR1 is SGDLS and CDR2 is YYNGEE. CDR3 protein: CASSGPHHYDRQETQYF. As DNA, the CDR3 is TGTGCCAGCAGCGGCCCCCACCACTACGACAGACAAGAGACCCAGTACTTC.

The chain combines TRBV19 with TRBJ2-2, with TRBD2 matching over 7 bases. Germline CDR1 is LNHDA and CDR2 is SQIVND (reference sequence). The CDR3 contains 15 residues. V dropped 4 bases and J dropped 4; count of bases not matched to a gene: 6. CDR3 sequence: CASSTPGLPTGELFF. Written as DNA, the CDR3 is TGTGCCAGTAGTACGCCGGGACTACCCACCGGGGAGCTGTTTTTT.

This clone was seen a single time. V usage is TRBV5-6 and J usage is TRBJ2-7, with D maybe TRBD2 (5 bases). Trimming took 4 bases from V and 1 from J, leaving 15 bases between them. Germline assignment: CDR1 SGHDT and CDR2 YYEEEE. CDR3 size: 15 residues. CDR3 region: CASSEGFYMSYEQYF. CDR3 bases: TGTGCCAGCAGCGAGGGATTTTATATGTCCTACGAGCAGTACTTC.

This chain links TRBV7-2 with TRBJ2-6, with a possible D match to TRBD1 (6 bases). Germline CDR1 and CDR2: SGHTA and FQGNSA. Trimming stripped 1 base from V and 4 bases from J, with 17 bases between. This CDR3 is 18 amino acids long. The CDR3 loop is CASSLEGSWGLGANVLTF. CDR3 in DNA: TGTGCCAGCAGCTTAGAGGGGAGCTGGGGGCTCGGGGCCAACGTCCTGACTTTC.

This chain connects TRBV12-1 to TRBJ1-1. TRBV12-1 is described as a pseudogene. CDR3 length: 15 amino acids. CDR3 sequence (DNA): TGTGCCAGCAGCGATCCCTTCGAGGGAGTCACTGAAGCTTTCTTT. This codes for CASSDPFEGVTEAFF.

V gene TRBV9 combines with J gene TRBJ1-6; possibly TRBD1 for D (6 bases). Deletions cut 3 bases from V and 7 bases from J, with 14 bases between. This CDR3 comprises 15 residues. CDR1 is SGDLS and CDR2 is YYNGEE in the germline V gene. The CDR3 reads CASSATTGSNSPLHF. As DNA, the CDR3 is TGTGCCAGCAGCGCAACGACAGGTTCGAATTCACCCCTCCACTTT.

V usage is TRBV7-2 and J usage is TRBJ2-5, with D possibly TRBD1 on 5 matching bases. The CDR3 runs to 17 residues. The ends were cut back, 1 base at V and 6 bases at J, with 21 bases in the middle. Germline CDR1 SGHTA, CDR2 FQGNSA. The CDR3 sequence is CASSLDRLGVIPKTQYF. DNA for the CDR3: TGTGCCAGCAGCTTAGATCGATTAGGGGTCATCCCGAAGACCCAGTACTTC.

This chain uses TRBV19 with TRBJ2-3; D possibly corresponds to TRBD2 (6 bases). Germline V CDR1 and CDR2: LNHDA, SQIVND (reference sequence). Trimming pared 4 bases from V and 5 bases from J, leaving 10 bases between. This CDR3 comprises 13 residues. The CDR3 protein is CASSRFGGDTQYF. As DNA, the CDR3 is TGTGCCAGTAGTAGGTTCGGGGGAGATACGCAGTATTTT.

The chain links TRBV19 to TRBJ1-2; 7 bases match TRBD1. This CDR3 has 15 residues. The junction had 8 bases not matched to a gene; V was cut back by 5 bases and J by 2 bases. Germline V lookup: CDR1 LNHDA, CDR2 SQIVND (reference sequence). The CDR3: CASSDPGTANYGYTF. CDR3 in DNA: TGTGCCAGTAGTGATCCCGGGACAGCCAACTATGGCTACACCTTC.

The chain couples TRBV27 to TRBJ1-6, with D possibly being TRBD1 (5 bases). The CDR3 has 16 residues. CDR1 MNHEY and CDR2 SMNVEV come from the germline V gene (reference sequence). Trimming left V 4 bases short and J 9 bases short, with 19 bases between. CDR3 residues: CASSSPISGGSSPLHF. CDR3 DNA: TGTGCCAGCAGTTCCCCCATTTCGGGGGGTAGTTCACCCCTCCACTTT.